The TCR beta chain under discussion was sequenced for a study of sequential checkpoint blockade in melanoma. Trimming took 0 bases from V and 5 from J, leaving 13 bases between them. The germline V gene encodes CDR1 SGHRS and CDR2 YFSETQ. CDR3 length: 15 residues. Treatment given: randomized to nivolumab then ipilimumab (arm A) or the reverse (arm B). PBMC sorting kept live CD3+CD8+ cells without CD19 or CD56. Some clones are missing from TCRdb's copy, which holds only in-frame ones; the method was immunoSEQ multiplex PCR. The table shows around 18,000 clones, with 74% occurring only once. The J gene is TRBJ2-3, the V gene TRBV5-1, with D tentatively TRBD2 (6 bases). Source: CD8+ T cells sorted from blood (inferred from file names), taken from a patient given nivolumab and ipilimumab in sequence. This TCR was sampled from a human donor with melanoma. The CDR3 sequence: CASSLGSGEVDTQYF. CDR3 coding DNA: TGCGCCAGCAGCTTGGGTTCGGGGGAGGTAGATACGCAGTATTTT.